The entry that follows covers one T cell receptor (beta chain) sequence. Original analysis: Reference gene primers were amplified, and this amplification served to estimate nucleated cell counts. Data came from immunoSEQ multiplex PCR; TCRdb stores just in-frame clones and leaves some out. V and J calls and clone size are those listed in that table; D and trimming were worked out from the DNA. This sample has around 120,000 clones, with around 87% found just once. Trimming took off 2 bases at V and 4 bases at J, with 9 bases between the two ends. The CDR3 covers 13 residues. The germline gives CDR1 MRHNA, CDR2 SNTAGT. The source of the sample is a study of blood T cell repertoires in COVID-19. Study-level information: Specimens from acute and convalescent COVID-19 originated in the United States, Italy and Spain. T cells, B-cell-depleted T cells, or PBMCs supplied cDNA or gDNA.

The receptor was derived from a man between 45 and 60 years old with acute or convalescent COVID-19. Sequenced: peripheral blood. The chain is built from TRBV6-4 and TRBJ2-7, with a tentative D call TRBD2 (6 bases). CDR3 nucleotide sequence: TGTGCCAGCAGTGACAGCGGGCCTTACGAGCAGTACTTC. Its protein is CASSDSGPYEQYF.